This T cell receptor beta chain was found in a study of technical replicates of blood from four donors. Trimming shortened V by 5 bases and J by 3 bases, and 14 bases separated the two germline ends. This CDR3 spans 14 amino acids. Germline loops: CDR1 SEHNR, CDR2 FQNEAQ (reference sequence). This clone was seen only a few times. Generated by immunoSEQ multiplex PCR, the TCRdb table keeps only in-frame clones and is missing some. This sample has approximately 81,000 clones, with roughly four fifths found just once. The TCR comes from a human donor in good health. Some clones in this sample may be carry-over from other donors' samples. Sequenced input: PBMCs. The V gene is TRBV7-9, the J gene TRBJ2-7; the D gene is possibly TRBD1 (5 bases). CDR3 loop: CASSNRLQDYEQYF. The CDR3 region has the DNA TGTGCCAGCAGCAACAGGTTACAGGACTACGAGCAGTACTTC.